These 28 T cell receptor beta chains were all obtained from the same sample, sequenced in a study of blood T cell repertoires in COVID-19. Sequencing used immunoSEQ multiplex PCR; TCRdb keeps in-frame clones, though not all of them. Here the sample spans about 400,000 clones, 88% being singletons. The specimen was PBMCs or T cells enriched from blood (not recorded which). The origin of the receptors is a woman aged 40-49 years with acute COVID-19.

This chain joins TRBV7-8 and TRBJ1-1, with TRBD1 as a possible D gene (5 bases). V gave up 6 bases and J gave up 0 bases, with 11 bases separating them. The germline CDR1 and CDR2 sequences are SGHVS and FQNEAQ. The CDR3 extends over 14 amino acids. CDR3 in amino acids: CASRNGGVNTEAFF. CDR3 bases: TGTGCCAGCAGAAACGGGGGGGTGAACACTGAAGCTTTCTTT. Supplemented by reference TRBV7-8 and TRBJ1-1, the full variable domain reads GAGVSQSPRYKVAKRGQDVALRCDPISGHVSLFWYQQALGQGPEFLTYFQNEAQLDKSGLPSDRFFAERPEGSVSTLKIQRTQQEDSAVYLCASRNGGVNTEAFFGQGTRLTVV.

For the CDR3, the DNA is TGTGCCAGCAGTTTCGCAGGGGACACTGAAGCTTTCTTT. This codes for CASSFAGDTEAFF. The V call is TRBV12-3 or TRBV12-4, the J call TRBJ1-1, with TRBD1 as a possible D gene (6 bases). The CDR3 runs to 13 residues. The germline V and J ends were trimmed by 3 bases and 3 bases, with 8 bases remaining between them.

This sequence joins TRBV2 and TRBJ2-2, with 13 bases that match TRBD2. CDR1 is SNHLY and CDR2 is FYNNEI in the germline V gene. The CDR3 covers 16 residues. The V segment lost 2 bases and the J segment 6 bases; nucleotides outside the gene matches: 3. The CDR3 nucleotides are TGTGCCAGCAGTGAAACTAGCGGGGGGGCCCCCGGGGAGCTGTTTTTT. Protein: CASSETSGGAPGELFF. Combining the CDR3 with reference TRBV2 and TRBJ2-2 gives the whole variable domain EPEVTQTPSHQVTQMGQEVILRCVPISNHLYFYWYRQILGQKVEFLVSFYNNEISEKSEIFDDQFSVERPDGSNFTLKIRSTKLEDSAMYFCASSETSGGAPGELFFGEGSRLTVL.

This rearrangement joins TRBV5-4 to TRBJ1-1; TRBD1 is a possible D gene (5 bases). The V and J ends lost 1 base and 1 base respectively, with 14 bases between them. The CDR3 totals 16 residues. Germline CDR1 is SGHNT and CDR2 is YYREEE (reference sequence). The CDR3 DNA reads TGTGCCAGCAGCTTGTTGGGGGGACGCCCGAACACTGAAGCTTTCTTT. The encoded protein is CASSLLGGRPNTEAFF.

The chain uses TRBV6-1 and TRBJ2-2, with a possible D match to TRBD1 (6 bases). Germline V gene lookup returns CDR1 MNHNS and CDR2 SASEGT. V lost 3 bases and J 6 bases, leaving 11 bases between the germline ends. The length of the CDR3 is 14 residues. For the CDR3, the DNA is TGTGCCAGCAGTGACAGGACAGAAGCCGGGGAGCTGTTTTTT. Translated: CASSDRTEAGELFF.

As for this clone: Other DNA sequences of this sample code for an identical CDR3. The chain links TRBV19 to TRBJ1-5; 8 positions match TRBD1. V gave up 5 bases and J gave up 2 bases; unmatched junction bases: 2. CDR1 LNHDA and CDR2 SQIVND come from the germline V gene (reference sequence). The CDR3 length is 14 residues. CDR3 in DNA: TGTGCCAGTAGTGGGACAGGCGGCAATCAGCCCCAGCATTTT. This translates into CASSGTGGNQPQHF.

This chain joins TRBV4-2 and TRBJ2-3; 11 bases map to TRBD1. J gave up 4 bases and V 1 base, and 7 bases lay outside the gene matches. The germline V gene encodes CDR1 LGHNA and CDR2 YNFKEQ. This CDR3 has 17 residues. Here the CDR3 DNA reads TGTGCCAGCAGCCAAGGGACAGGGGGCCGTGGCCCAGATACGCAGTATTTT. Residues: CASSQGTGGRGPDTQYF.

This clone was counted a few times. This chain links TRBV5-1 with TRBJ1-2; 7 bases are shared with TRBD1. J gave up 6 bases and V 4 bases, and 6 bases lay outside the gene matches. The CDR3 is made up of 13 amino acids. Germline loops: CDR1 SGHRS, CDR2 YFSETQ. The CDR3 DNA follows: TGCGCCAGCAGCCCGGGACAGACTAATGGCTACACCTTC. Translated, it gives CASSPGQTNGYTF.

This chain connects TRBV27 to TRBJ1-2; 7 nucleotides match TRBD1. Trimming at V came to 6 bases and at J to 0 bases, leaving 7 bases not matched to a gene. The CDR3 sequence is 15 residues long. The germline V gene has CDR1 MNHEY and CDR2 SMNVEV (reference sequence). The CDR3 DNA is TGTGCCAGCAGACCATTGGACAGGCCTAACTATGGCTACACCTTC. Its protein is CASRPLDRPNYGYTF.

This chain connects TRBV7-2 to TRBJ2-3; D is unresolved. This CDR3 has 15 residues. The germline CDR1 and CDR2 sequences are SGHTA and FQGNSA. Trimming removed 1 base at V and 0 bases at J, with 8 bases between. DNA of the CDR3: TGTGCCAGCAGCTTAGACCGAACTAGCACAGATACGCAGTATTTT. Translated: CASSLDRTSTDTQYF.

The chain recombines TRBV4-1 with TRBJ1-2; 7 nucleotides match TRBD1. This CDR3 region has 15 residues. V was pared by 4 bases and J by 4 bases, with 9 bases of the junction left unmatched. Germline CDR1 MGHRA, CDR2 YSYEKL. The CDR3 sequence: CASSLETGITYGYTF. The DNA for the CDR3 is TGCGCCAGCAGCCTAGAGACAGGGATAACCTATGGCTACACCTTC.

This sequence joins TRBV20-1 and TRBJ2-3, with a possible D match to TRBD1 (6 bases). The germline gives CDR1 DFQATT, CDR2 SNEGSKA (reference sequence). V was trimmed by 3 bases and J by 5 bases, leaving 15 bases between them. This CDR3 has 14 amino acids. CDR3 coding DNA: TGCAGTGCTAGTCCTTCCCAGGGGAGAGATACGCAGTATTTT. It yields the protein CSASPSQGRDTQYF.

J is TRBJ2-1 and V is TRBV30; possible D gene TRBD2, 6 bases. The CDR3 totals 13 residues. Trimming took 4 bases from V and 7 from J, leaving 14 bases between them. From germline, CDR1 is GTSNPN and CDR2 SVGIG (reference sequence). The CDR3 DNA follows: TGTGCCTGGAACGGAAGGAGGGGAAATGAGCAGTTCTTC. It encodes CAWNGRRGNEQFF.

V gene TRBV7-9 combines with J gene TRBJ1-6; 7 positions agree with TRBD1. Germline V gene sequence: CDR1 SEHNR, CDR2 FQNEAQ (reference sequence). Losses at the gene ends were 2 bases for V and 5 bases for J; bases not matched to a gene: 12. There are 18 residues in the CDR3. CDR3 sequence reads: CASSLSVWGTAHNSPLHF. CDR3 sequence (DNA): TGTGCCAGCAGCTTAAGCGTTTGGGGGACAGCGCATAATTCACCCCTCCACTTT.

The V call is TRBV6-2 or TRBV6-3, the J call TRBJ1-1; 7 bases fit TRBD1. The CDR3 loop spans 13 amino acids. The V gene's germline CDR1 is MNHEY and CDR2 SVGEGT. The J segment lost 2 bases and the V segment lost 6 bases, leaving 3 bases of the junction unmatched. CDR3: CASSSGGNTEAFF. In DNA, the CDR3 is TGTGCCAGCAGCTCAGGGGGAAACACTGAAGCTTTCTTT.

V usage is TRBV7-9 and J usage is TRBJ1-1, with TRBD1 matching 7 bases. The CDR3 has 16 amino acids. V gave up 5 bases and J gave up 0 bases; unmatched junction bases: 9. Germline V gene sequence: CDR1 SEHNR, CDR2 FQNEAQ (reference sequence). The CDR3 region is CASSPRTGYMNTEAFF. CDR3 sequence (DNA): TGTGCCAGCAGCCCCCGGACAGGCTACATGAACACTGAAGCTTTCTTT.

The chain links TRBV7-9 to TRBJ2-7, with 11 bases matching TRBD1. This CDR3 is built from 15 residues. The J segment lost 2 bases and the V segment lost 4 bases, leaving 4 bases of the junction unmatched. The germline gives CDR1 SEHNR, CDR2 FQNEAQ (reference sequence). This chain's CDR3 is CASSSGQGVTYEQYF. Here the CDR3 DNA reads TGTGCCAGCAGCTCGGGACAGGGGGTCACCTACGAGCAGTACTTC. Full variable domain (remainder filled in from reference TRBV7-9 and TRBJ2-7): DTGVSQNPRHKITKRGQNVTFRCDPISEHNRLYWYRQTLGQGPEFLTYFQNEAQLEKSRLLSDRFSAERPKGSFSTLEIQRTEQGDSAMYLCASSSGQGVTYEQYFGPGTRLTVT.

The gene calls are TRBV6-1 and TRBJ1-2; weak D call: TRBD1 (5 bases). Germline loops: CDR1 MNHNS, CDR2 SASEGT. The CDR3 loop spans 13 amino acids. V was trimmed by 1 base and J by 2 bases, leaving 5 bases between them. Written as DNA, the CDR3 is TGTGCCAGCAGTGAAGAGGGGAACTATGGCTACACCTTC. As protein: CASSEEGNYGYTF.

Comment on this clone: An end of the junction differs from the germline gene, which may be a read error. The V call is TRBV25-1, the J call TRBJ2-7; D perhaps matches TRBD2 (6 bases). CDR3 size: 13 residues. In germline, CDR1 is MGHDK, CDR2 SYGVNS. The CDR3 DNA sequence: TGTGCCAGCAGTGAATTATGGGACTCAAGTGCAATCTTC. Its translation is CASSELWDSSAIF.

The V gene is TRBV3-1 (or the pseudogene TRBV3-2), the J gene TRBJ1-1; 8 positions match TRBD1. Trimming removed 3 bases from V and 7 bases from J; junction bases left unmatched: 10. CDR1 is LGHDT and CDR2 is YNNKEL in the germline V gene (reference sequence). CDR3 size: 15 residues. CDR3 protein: CASSQETGAPFEAFF. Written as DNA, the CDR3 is TGTGCCAGCAGCCAGGAGACAGGGGCCCCCTTTGAAGCTTTCTTT.

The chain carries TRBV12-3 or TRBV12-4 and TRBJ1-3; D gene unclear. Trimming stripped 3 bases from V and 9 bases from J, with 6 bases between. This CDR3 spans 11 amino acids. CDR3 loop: CASSLLSTIYF. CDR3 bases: TGTGCCAGCAGTTTGTTGAGCACCATATATTTT.

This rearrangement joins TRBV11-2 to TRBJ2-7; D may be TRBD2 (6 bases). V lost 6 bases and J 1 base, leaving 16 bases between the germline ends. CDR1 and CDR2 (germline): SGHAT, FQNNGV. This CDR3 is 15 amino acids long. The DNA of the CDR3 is TGTGCCAGCAGTTACACCGGGACTCTTTCCTACGAGCAGTACTTC. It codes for CASSYTGTLSYEQYF.

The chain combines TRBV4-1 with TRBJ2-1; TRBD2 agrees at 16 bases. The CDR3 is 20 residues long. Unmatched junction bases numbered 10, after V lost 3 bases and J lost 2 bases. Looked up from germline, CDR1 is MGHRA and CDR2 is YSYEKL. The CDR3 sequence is CASSHAPGLAGGYPYNEQFF. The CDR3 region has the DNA TGCGCCAGCAGCCATGCACCGGGACTAGCGGGGGGGTACCCCTACAATGAGCAGTTCTTC.

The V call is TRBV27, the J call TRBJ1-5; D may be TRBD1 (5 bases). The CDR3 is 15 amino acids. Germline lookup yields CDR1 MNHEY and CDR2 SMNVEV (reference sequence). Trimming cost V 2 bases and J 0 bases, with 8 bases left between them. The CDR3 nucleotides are TGTGCCAGCAGTTTAAGGAGGGGTAGCAATCAGCCCCAGCATTTT. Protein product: CASSLRRGSNQPQHF.

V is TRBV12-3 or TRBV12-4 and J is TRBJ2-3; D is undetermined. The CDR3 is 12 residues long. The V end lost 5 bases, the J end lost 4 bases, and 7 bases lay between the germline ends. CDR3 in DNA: TGTGCCAGCAGTACTGACTCAGATACGCAGTATTTT. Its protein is CASSTDSDTQYF.

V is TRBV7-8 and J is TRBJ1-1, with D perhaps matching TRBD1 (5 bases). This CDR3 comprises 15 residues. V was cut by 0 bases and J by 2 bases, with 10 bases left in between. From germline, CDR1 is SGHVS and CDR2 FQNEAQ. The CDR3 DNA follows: TGTGCCAGCAGCTTAGCAGGTCAGGGAAACACTGAAGCTTTCTTT. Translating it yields CASSLAGQGNTEAFF.

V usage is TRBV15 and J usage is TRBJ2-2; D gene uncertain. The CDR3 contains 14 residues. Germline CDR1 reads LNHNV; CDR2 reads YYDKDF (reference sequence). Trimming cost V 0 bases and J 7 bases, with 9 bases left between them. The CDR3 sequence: CATSRDGPNGELFF. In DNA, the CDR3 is TGTGCCACCAGCAGAGATGGGCCGAACGGGGAGCTGTTTTTT. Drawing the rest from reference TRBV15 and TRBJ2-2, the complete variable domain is DAMVIQNPRYQVTQFGKPVTLSCSQTLNHNVMYWYQQKSSQAPKLLFHYYDKDFNNEADTPDNFQSRRPNTSFCFLDIRSPGLGDTAMYLCATSRDGPNGELFFGEGSRLTVL.

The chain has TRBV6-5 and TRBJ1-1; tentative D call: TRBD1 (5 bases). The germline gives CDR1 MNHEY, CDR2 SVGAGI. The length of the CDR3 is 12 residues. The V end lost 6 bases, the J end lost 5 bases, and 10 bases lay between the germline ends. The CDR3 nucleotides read TGTGCCAGCAGGGGGGGTGGGACTGAAGCTTTCTTT. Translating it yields CASRGGGTEAFF.